The clone carrying this TCR beta chain has ten or more counts. What it binds is not known. The data are from a study of Graves' ophthalmopathy and Graves' hyperthyroidism. Whole-study context: Peripheral blood sampling occurred at initial diagnosis, before any treatment. Study-wide points: Blood also carried most expanded thyroid clonotypes exceeding 0.001 frequency.

The TCR beta CDR3 regions underwent amplification from RNA transcripts. Amplification began with first-round RT-PCR using HTBI primers, then second-round multiplex PCR was performed. TCRdb ran MiXCR on the multiplex PCR reads and lists one entry per CDR3 protein. Here the sample spans roughly 300,000 distinct CDR3 sequences, roughly 15% being singletons. CDR1 is SGHAT and CDR2 is FQNNGV in the germline V gene. With 5 bases clipped from V and 3 bases from J, the junction kept 15 bases outside the gene matches. The CDR3 is made up of 17 amino acids. Sampling approximately 10 ml of fresh peripheral blood provided the PBMCs.

The chain combines TRBV11-2 with TRBJ2-7; the match to TRBD1 covers 8 bases. Input material: peripheral blood. This receptor was obtained from an adult man with Graves' ophthalmopathy. As DNA, the CDR3 is TGTGCCAGCAGCGGCCCAAATTCAAGACAGGGGCGCTACGAGCAGTACTTC. It is translated as CASSGPNSRQGRYEQYF.